These T cell receptor beta chains were read from a single sample in a study of regulatory T cells in long-lasting Graves disease. MiXCR, run by TCRdb on the multiplex PCR reads, gives a single entry per CDR3 protein. The repertoire holds some 500,000 distinct CDR3 sequences, with roughly 12% as singletons. This sample was shared with a second study, whose subject was T cells in Graves' hyperthyroidism and ophthalmopathy.

The specimen was peripheral blood mononuclear cells (PBMCs), collected at new diagnosis, from a patient treated with antithyroid drugs. The source is a man aged 25-40 years with Graves disease. CDR3s include the opening cysteine and the closing phenylalanine or tryptophan. The order of the fields is clone size, D gene, V gene, J gene, CDR3 protein, CDR3 DNA. D genes are given only for firm matches. Only some rows state a clone size, as once, few, many or a class for expanded clones.

-	TRBD2	TRBV13	TRBJ2-2	CASSYRLAGLSGELFF	TGTGCCAGCAGCTACCGACTAGCGGGATTATCCGGGGAGCTGTTTTTT
many	-	TRBV5-5	TRBJ1-4	CASSLPQGTNEKLFF	TGTGCCAGCAGCCTTCCACAGGGAACTAATGAAAAACTGTTTTTT
many	TRBD1	TRBV5-1	TRBJ2-5	CASRGGQDGTQYF	TGCGCCAGCAGAGGCGGACAGGATGGGACCCAGTACTTC
-	-	TRBV6-2/TRBV6-3	TRBJ2-2	CASSYAGYSNTGELFF	TGTGCCAGCAGTTACGCCGGCTATTCGAACACCGGGGAGCTGTTTTTT
-	TRBD2	TRBV10-3	TRBJ2-3	CAIRPGTSEDTQYF	TGTGCCATCAGACCCGGGACTAGCGAAGATACGCAGTATTTT
-	TRBD1	TRBV7-2	TRBJ1-4	CASSVGQGGSNEKLFF	TGTGCCAGCAGCGTAGGACAGGGGGGATCTAATGAAAAACTGTTTTTT
many	-	TRBV12-3/TRBV12-4	TRBJ2-7	CASNPGGLLYEQYF	TGTGCCAGCAATCCCGGGGGGCTCCTATACGAGCAGTACTTC
many	TRBD2	TRBV20-1	TRBJ2-2	CSASGLAGGPGELFF	TGCAGTGCTTCGGGACTAGCGGGAGGGCCGGGGGAGCTGTTTTTT
-	TRBD1	TRBV2	TRBJ1-5	CASHPSPVGTGDQRAQHF	TGTGCCAGCCATCCTAGCCCCGTTGGGACAGGAGATCAGCGAGCCCAGCATTTT
many	-	TRBV12-3/TRBV12-4	TRBJ2-1	CASSSQTKNNEQFF	TGTGCCAGCAGTTCACAGACTAAAAATAATGAGCAGTTCTTC
few	TRBD1	TRBV20-1	TRBJ1-1	CSARAGQGGPSAFF	TGCAGTGCTAGAGCTGGACAGGGGGGACCGAGTGCTTTCTTT
-	TRBD1	TRBV29-1	TRBJ2-7	CSVGYGTVAYNEQYF	TGCAGCGTTGGATACGGGACAGTGGCTTACAATGAGCAGTACTTC
-	-	TRBV3-1	TRBJ1-1	CASSQDLKAREAFF	TGTGCCAGCAGCCAAGATTTGAAGGCCCGTGAAGCTTTCTTT
many	TRBD2	TRBV11-2	TRBJ2-7	CASSKGLARGGEQYF	TGTGCCAGCAGCAAGGGACTAGCGCGCGGCGGGGAGCAGTACTTC
many	TRBD1	TRBV10-3	TRBJ2-2	CAISKDRGTGELFF	TGTGCCATCAGTAAGGACAGGGGAACCGGGGAGCTGTTTTTT